This entry is about one T cell receptor (beta chain). Its antigen remains unknown. Libraries were prepared by immunoSEQ multiplex PCR; TCRdb keeps only in-frame clonotypes and omits some of them. Found here are about 6,700 clones, 60% to 70% of them singletons; the top ten hold 22%. The data derive from a study of CD4+ T cells in melanoma. The ends lost 5 bases at V and 6 bases at J; junction bases unmatched: 3. This CDR3 spans 12 amino acids. From germline, CDR1 is MNHEY and CDR2 SMNVEV (reference sequence). Study-level points and caveats: A reported correlation linked neoantigen-specific CD4+ T cells to CD8+, macrophage and B cell function. Diverse differentiation states were reported for melanoma neoantigen-specific CD4+ T cells.

The gene calls are TRBV27 and TRBJ2-7, with TRBD1 matching 8 bases. Sequencing used cells from a culture (not recorded whether cultured in vitro). This TCR was sampled from a human donor with melanoma. The CDR3 protein is CASSVTGAEQYF. CDR3 nucleotides: TGTGCCAGCAGTGTGACAGGGGCCGAGCAGTACTTC.